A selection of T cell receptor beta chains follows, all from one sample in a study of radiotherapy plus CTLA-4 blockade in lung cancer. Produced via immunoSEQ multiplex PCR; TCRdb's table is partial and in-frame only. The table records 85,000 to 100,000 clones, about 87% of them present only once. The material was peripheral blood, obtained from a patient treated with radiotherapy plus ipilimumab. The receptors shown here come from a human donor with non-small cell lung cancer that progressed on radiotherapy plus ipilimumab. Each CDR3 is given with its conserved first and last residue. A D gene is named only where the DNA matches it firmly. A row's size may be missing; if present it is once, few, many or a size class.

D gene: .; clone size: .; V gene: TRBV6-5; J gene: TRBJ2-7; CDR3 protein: CASSVRRSTYEQYF; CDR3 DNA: TGTGCCAGCAGTGTGAGGCGTTCCACCTACGAGCAGTACTTC
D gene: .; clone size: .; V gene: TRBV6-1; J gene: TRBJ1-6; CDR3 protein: CASSKRGGNSPLHF; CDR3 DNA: TGTGCCAGCTCCAAACGGGGAGGAAATTCACCCCTCCACTTT
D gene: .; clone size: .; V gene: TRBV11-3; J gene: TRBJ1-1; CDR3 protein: CASSPGPYEAFF; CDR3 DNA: TGTGCCAGCAGCCCCGGGCCCTATGAAGCTTTCTTT
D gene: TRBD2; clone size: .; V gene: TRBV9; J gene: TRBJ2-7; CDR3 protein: CASSPSGRAGEQYF; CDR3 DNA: TGTGCCAGCAGCCCTAGCGGGAGGGCCGGCGAGCAGTACTTC
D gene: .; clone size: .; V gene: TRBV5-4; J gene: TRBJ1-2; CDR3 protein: CASTTNRVNYGYTF; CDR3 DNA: TGTGCCAGCACCACAAACAGGGTGAACTATGGCTACACCTTC
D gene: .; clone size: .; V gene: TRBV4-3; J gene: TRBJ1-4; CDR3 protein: CASSQEWGVGEKLFF; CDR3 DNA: TGCGCCAGCAGCCAAGAATGGGGGGTTGGGGAAAAACTGTTTTTT
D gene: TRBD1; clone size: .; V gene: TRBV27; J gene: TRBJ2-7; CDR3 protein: CASSYQGAYEQYF; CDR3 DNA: TGTGCCAGCAGTTACCAGGGGGCCTACGAGCAGTACTTC
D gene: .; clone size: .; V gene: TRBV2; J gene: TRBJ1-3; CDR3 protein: CASSPAGGVRTIYF; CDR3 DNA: TGTGCCAGCAGTCCGGCCGGAGGGGTTCGCACCATATATTTT
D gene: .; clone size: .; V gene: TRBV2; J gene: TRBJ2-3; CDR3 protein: CASSVMGGTDTQYF; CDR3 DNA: TGTGCCAGCAGCGTGATGGGGGGCACAGATACGCAGTATTTT
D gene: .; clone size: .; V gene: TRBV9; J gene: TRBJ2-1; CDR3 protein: CASSVDGGLFNEQFF; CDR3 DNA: TGTGCCAGCAGCGTGGACGGGGGGCTTTTCAATGAGCAGTTCTTC
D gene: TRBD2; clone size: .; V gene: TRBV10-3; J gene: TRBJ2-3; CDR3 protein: CAISESLTSGGAASTDTQYF; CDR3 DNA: TGTGCCATCAGTGAGTCGTTGACTAGCGGGGGGGCCGCTAGCACAGATACGCAGTATTTT
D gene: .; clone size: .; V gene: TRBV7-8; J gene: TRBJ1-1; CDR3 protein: CASSLEQGTEAFF; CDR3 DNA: TGTGCCAGCAGCTTAGAACAGGGCACTGAAGCTTTCTTT
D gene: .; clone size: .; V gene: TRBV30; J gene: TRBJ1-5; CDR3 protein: CAWTGGNQPQHF; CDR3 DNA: TGTGCCTGGACGGGGGGCAATCAGCCCCAGCATTTT
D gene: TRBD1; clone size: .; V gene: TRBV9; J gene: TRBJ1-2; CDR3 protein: CASSPLMTGGHGYTF; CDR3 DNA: TGTGCCAGCAGCCCCCTCATGACAGGGGGCCATGGCTACACCTTC
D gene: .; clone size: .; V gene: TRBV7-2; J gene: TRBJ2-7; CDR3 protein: CASSGGPGGIYEQYF; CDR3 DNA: TGTGCCAGCAGCGGAGGTCCAGGTGGAATTTACGAGCAGTACTTC
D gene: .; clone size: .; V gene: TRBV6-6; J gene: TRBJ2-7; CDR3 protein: CASKRQGYEQYF; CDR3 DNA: TGTGCCAGTAAGAGACAAGGCTACGAGCAGTACTTC
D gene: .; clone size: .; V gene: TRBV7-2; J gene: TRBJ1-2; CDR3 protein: CASSLPAFVGYTF; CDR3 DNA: TGTGCCAGCAGTCTCCCGGCCTTCGTAGGCTACACCTTC
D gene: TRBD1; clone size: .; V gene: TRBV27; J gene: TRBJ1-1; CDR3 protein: CASSRTGWNTEAFF; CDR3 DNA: TGTGCCAGCAGTCGGACAGGGTGGAACACTGAAGCTTTCTTT
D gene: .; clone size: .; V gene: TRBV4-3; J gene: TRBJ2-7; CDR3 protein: CASSQVPGTYEQYF; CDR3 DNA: TGCGCCAGCAGCCAAGTCCCAGGGACCTACGAGCAGTACTTC
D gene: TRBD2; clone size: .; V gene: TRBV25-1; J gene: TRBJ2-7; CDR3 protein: CASSAKGTASGNYEQYF; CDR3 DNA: TGTGCCAGCAGTGCCAAGGGTACGGCTAGCGGAAATTACGAGCAGTACTTC
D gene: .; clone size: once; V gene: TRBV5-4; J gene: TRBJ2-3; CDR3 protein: CASSSGAVSTDTQYF; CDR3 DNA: TGTGCCAGCAGCTCTGGGGCGGTAAGCACAGATACGCAGTATTTT
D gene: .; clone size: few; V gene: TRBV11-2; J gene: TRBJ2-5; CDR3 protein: CASSPGLDQETQYF; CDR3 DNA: TGTGCCAGCAGCCCTGGACTGGATCAAGAGACCCAGTACTTC
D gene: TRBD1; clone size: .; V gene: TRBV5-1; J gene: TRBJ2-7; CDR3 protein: CASSAGQGYEQYF; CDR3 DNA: TGCGCCAGCAGCGCGGGACAGGGTTACGAGCAGTACTTC
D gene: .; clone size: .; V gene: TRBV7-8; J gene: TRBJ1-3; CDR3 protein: CASSLARWDAFPGEGYF; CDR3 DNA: TGTGCCAGCAGCTTAGCGCGGTGGGACGCTTTCCCCGGAGAGGGATATTTT
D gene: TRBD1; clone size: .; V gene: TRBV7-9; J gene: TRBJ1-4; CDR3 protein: CASSLRDRDEKLFF; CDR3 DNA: TGTGCCAGCAGCCTCCGGGACAGGGATGAAAAACTGTTTTTT
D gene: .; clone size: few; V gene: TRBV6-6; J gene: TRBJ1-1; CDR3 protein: CASRGAAEAFF; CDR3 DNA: TGTGCCAGCAGAGGGGCGGCTGAAGCTTTCTTT
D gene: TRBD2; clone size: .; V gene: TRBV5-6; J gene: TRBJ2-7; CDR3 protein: CASSRTSGTYEQYF; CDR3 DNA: TGTGCCAGCAGCCGGACTAGCGGTACCTACGAGCAGTACTTC
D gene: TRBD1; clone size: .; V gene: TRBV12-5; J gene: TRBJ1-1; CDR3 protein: CASGGQGGEAFF; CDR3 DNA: TGTGCTAGTGGAGGACAGGGAGGGGAGGCTTTCTTT
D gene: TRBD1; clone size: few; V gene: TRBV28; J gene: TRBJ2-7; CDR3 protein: CASSSTGGSSYEQYF; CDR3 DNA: TGTGCCAGCAGTTCCACAGGGGGCTCCTCCTACGAGCAGTACTTC
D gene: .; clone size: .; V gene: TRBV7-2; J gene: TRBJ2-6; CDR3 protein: CASSLAGRANVLTF; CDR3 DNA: TGTGCCAGCAGCTTAGCCGGGAGGGCCAACGTCCTGACTTTC
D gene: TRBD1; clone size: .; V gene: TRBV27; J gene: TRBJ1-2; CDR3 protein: CASSFLGQGRGYTF; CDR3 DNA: TGTGCCAGCAGTTTCCTAGGACAGGGCCGAGGCTACACCTTC
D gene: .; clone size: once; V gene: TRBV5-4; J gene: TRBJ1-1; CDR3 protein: CASSPGGGVNTEAFF; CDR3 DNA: TGTGCCAGCAGCCCAGGAGGGGGAGTGAACACTGAAGCTTTCTTT
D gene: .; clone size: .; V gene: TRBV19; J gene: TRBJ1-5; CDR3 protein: CASTYGAGVNQPQHF; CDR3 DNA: TGTGCCAGTACCTACGGGGCAGGGGTCAATCAGCCCCAGCATTTT
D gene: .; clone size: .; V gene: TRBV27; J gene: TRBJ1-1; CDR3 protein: CASGGGSAMNTEAFF; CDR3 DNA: TGTGCCAGCGGGGGAGGGAGTGCCATGAACACTGAAGCTTTCTTT
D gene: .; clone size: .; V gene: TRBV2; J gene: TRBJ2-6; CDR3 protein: CASSAGVNSGANVLTF; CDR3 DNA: TGTGCCAGCAGCGCAGGGGTGAACTCTGGGGCCAACGTCCTGACTTTC
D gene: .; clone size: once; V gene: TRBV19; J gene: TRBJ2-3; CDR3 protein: CASSRVRSTDTQYF; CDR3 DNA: TGTGCCAGTAGTAGGGTGAGGAGCACAGATACGCAGTATTTT
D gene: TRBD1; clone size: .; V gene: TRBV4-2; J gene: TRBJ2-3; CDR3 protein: CASSLFGGQGTSTDTQYF; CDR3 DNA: TGTGCCAGCAGCCTTTTTGGTGGACAGGGAACTAGCACAGATACGCAGTATTTT
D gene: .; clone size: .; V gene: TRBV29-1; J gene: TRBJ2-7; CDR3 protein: CSVASDSYEQYF; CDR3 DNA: TGCAGCGTTGCAAGCGATTCCTACGAGCAGTACTTC
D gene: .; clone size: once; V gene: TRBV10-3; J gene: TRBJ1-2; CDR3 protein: CAISGGYGYTF; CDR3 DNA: TGTGCCATCAGTGGCGGCTATGGCTACACCTTC
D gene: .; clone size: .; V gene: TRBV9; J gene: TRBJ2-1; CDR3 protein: CASSLIGRVDNEQFF; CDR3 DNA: TGTGCCAGCAGCCTTATAGGCAGGGTTGACAATGAGCAGTTCTTC
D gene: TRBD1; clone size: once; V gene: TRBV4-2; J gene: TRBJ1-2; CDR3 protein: CASSQSSPGGSYGYTF; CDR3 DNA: TGTGCCAGCAGCCAAAGTAGCCCAGGGGGCAGCTATGGCTACACCTTC
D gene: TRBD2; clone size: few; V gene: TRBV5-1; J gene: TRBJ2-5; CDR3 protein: CASSPEITSGGPQETQYF; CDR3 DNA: TGCGCCAGCAGCCCCGAGATTACTAGCGGGGGGCCCCAAGAGACCCAGTACTTC
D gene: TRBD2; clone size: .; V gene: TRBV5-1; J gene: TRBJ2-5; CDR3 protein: CASSLYGLAGAETQYF; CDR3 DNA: TGCGCCAGCAGCTTGTACGGCTTAGCGGGAGCTGAGACCCAGTACTTC
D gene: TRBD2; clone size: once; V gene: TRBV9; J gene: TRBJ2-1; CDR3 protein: CASSGTSGAFYNEQFF; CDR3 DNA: TGTGCCAGTTCCGGGACTAGCGGAGCTTTCTACAATGAGCAGTTCTTC
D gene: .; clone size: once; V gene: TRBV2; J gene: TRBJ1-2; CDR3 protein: CASSRDYYGYTF; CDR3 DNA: TGTGCCAGCAGCAGGGATTACTATGGCTACACCTTC
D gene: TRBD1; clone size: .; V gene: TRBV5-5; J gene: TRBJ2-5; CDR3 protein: CASSLGQGDQETQYF; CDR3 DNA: TGTGCCAGCAGCTTGGGACAGGGTGACCAAGAGACCCAGTACTTC
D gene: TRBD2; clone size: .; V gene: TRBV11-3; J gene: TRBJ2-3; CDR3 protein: CASSLDGAGAADTQYF; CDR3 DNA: TGTGCCAGCAGCTTAGATGGAGCGGGAGCGGCAGATACGCAGTATTTT
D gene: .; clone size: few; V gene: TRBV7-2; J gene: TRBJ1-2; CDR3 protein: CASSLGGRTDYTF; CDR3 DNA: TGTGCCAGCAGCTTAGGTGGACGGACAGATTACACCTTC
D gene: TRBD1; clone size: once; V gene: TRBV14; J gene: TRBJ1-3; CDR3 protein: CASSPSPKTGAGNTIYF; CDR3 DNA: TGTGCCAGCAGCCCAAGCCCCAAGACAGGGGCTGGAAACACCATATATTTT
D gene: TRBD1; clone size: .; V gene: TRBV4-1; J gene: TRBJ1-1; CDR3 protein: CASSLLGQGDTEAFF; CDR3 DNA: TGCGCCAGCAGCCTCTTAGGACAGGGGGACACTGAAGCTTTCTTT
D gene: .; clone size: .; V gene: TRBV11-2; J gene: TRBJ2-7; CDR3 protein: CASSPRYEQYF; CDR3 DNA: TGTGCCAGCAGCCCCCGGTACGAGCAGTACTTC
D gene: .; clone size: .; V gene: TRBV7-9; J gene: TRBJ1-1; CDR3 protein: CASSSLIYMNTEAFF; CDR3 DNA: TGTGCCAGCAGCTCACTCATTTACATGAACACTGAAGCTTTCTTT
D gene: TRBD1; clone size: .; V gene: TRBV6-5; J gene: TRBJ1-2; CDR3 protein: CASSSTGTANYGYTF; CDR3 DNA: TGTGCCAGCAGTTCCACCGGGACAGCTAACTATGGCTACACCTTC